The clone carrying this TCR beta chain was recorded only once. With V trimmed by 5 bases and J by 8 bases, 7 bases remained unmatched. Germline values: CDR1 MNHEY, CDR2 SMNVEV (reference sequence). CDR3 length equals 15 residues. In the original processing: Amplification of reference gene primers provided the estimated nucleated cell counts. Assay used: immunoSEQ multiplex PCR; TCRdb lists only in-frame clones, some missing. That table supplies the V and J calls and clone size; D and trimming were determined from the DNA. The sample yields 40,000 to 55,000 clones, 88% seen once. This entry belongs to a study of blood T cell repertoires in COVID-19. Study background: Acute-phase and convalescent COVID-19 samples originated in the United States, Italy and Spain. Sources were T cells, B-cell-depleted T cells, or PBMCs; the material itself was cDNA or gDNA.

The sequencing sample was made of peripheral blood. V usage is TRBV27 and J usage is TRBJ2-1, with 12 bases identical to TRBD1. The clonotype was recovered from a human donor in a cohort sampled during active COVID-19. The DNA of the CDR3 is TGTGCCAGCAGTCCGGGACAGGGGGCTTTTCATGAGCAGTTCTTC. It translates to CASSPGQGAFHEQFF.